The 21 T cell receptor beta chains below all came from one sample that was sequenced in a study of blood T cell repertoires in COVID-19. Sequenced by immunoSEQ multiplex PCR; TCRdb stores in-frame clones only, minus some. The table records approximately 160,000 clones, 65% to 85% of them present only once. The specimen was peripheral blood. All receptors come from a woman in her sixties with acute or convalescent COVID-19.

CDR3 amino acids: CASSSRGANTEAFF. In DNA form, the CDR3 reads TGTGCCAGCAGTTCCAGGGGGGCAAACACTGAAGCTTTCTTT. J is TRBJ1-1 and V is TRBV27; 7 bases are shared with TRBD1. J was trimmed by 2 bases and V by 4 bases; bases with no gene match: 4. The length of the CDR3 is 14 residues. CDR1 is MNHEY, CDR2 SMNVEV, per germline (reference sequence).

The rearrangement joins TRBV11-1 to TRBJ2-5, with 7 positions matching TRBD2. CDR1 is SGHAT and CDR2 is FQDESV in the germline V gene (reference sequence). This CDR3 is 13 amino acids long. Trimming removed 5 bases from V and 2 bases from J; junction bases left unmatched: 2. The CDR3 protein is CASSGGGQETQYF. CDR3 coding DNA: TGTGCCAGCAGCGGCGGGGGACAAGAGACCCAGTACTTC.

The rearrangement links TRBV20-1 to TRBJ2-1; 7 bases map to TRBD2. Per the germline V gene, CDR1 is DFQATT and CDR2 is SNEGSKA (reference sequence). Trimming cost V 3 bases and J 2 bases; bases outside gene matches: 7. This CDR3 region has 15 residues. The DNA for the CDR3 is TGCAGTGCTAGTAACGCGGGGGTCCCCTACAATGAGCAGTTCTTC. It is translated as CSASNAGVPYNEQFF.

This clone was seen only a few times. The chain joins TRBV27 to TRBJ1-2, with 8 nucleotides matching TRBD1. Per germline, CDR1 MNHEY and CDR2 SMNVEV (reference sequence). V trimming: 6 bases; J trimming: 8 bases; junction bases outside the gene matches: 14. The CDR3 totals 15 residues. As DNA, the CDR3 is TGTGCCAGCAGCGATCATACAGGGGGAATGGGCGGCTACACCTTC. As protein: CASSDHTGGMGGYTF.

This chain links TRBV7-9 with TRBJ1-1; D is ambiguous. The CDR3 totals 12 residues. Trimming stripped 11 bases from V and 1 base from J, with 11 bases between. Germline CDR1 reads SEHNR; CDR2 reads FQNEAQ (reference sequence). Here the CDR3 reads CAALEANTEAFF. CDR3 bases: TGTGCCGCCCTAGAAGCGAACACTGAAGCTTTCTTT. The complete variable domain, with remaining parts taken from reference TRBV7-9 and TRBJ1-1, reads DTGVSQNPRHKITKRGQNVTFRCDPISEHNRLYWYRQTLGQGPEFLTYFQNEAQLEKSRLLSDRFSAERPKGSFSTLEIQRTEQGDSAMYLCAALEANTEAFFGQGTRLTVV.

The chain joins TRBV2 to TRBJ1-5, with 7 bases matching TRBD1. This CDR3 region has 13 residues. V shed 6 bases, J shed 3 bases, and the junction held 2 bases outside the gene matches. From germline, CDR1 is SNHLY and CDR2 FYNNEI. CDR3 residues: CASRTGINQPQHF. CDR3 DNA: TGTGCCAGCAGGACAGGGATCAATCAGCCCCAGCATTTT.

This clone was counted between two and nine times. The chain uses TRBV5-1 and TRBJ1-4; 9 bases fit TRBD1. The CDR3 runs to 14 residues. After removal of 5 bases from V and 5 bases from J, the junction contained 4 bases not matched to a gene. From germline, CDR1 is SGHRS and CDR2 YFSETQ. The CDR3 DNA reads as TGCGCCAGCAGAACCGGGACAGGGAATGAAAAACTGTTTTTT. Its protein is CASRTGTGNEKLFF.

The chain employs TRBV7-2 and TRBJ2-2; D is perhaps TRBD1 (6 bases). This CDR3 is built from 16 residues. Germline V gene data show CDR1 as SGHTA and CDR2 as FQGNSA. The V end was cut by 3 bases, the J end by 6 bases, with 17 bases between. CDR3 DNA: TGTGCCAGCAGCTTTGGGCCAACAGGGCTGGCCGGGGAGCTGTTTTTT. Amino acid sequence: CASSFGPTGLAGELFF.

This chain joins TRBV19 and TRBJ2-5, with 8 bases lining up with TRBD1. The V segment lost 3 bases and the J segment 5 bases; nucleotides outside the gene matches: 2. The CDR3 totals 13 residues. The V gene's germline CDR1 is LNHDA and CDR2 SQIVND (reference sequence). CDR3 coding DNA: TGTGCCAGTAGTATGGACAGGGCGGAGACCCAGTACTTC. Residues: CASSMDRAETQYF.

The CDR3 reads CASSLGRGKQYF. CDR3 nucleotides: TGTGCCAGCAGTTTAGGGCGGGGGAAGCAGTACTTC. V usage is TRBV27 and J usage is TRBJ2-7, with 7 bases matching TRBD2. The length of the CDR3 is 12 residues. Unmatched junction bases numbered 3, after V lost 2 bases and J lost 8 bases. Per germline, CDR1 MNHEY and CDR2 SMNVEV (reference sequence).

This chain joins TRBV12-3 or TRBV12-4 and TRBJ1-1; no clear D gene. V lost 6 bases and J lost 11, with 13 bases in between. This CDR3 has 11 residues. The CDR3 region is CASRRGGNAFF. As DNA, the CDR3 is TGTGCCAGCAGGCGAGGAGGGAATGCTTTCTTT.

This clone has just a few counts. V is TRBV7-9 and J is TRBJ2-1; D might be TRBD1 (6 bases). This CDR3 contains 16 residues. From germline, CDR1 is SEHNR and CDR2 FQNEAQ (reference sequence). The V and J ends lost 1 base and 3 bases respectively, with 13 bases between them. Here the CDR3 DNA reads TGTGCCAGCAGCTTAGTTGGGACAAAAAACTACAATGAGCAGTTCTTC. Translation gives CASSLVGTKNYNEQFF.

V and J are TRBV6-5 and TRBJ1-4; D is perhaps TRBD1 (6 bases). V lost 7 bases and J lost 4, with 13 bases in between. The CDR3 length is 14 residues. Looked up from germline, CDR1 is MNHEY and CDR2 is SVGAGI. CDR3 in DNA: TGTGCCAGCAATGGACAGTTGCTTAATGAAAAACTGTTTTTT. Translation gives CASNGQLLNEKLFF.

The J gene is TRBJ2-3, the V gene TRBV9; a possible D gene is TRBD1 (5 bases). Trimming left V 4 bases short and J 5 bases short, with 17 bases between. The CDR3 spans 15 residues. CDR1 and CDR2 (germline): SGDLS, YYNGEE. The CDR3 loop reads CASSSSGARIDTQYF. Here the CDR3 DNA reads TGTGCCAGCAGCTCCAGTGGGGCCCGCATAGATACGCAGTATTTT.

A note on this clone: Other DNA sequences in this specimen translate into the identical CDR3. The chain employs TRBV7-2 and TRBJ2-1, with 7 bases aligning to TRBD1. Germline trimming cut 1 base from V and 3 bases from J; bases unmatched to any gene: 3. CDR1 and CDR2 (germline): SGHTA, FQGNSA. The CDR3 loop spans 15 amino acids. The CDR3 loop is CASSLGQGRYNEQFF. CDR3 nucleotide sequence: TGTGCCAGCAGCTTAGGACAGGGACGCTACAATGAGCAGTTCTTC.

The rearrangement uses TRBV19 and TRBJ1-4, with unresolved D. Deletions cut 2 bases from V and 10 bases from J, with 8 bases between. Germline loops: CDR1 LNHDA, CDR2 SQIVND (reference sequence). CDR3 length equals 12 residues. The CDR3 sequence: CASSIQVGKLFF. For the CDR3, the DNA is TGTGCCAGTAGTATACAGGTTGGAAAACTGTTTTTT.

V gene TRBV3-1 (or the pseudogene TRBV3-2) combines with J gene TRBJ1-1; weak D call: TRBD1 (6 bases). Germline CDR1 and CDR2: LGHDT and YNNKEL (reference sequence). With 0 bases removed from V and 0 bases from J, the gap between germline ends came to 11 bases. The CDR3 has 16 amino acids. The CDR3 DNA reads as TGTGCCAGCAGCCAAGAACCAGGGGTCATGAACACTGAAGCTTTCTTT. It encodes CASSQEPGVMNTEAFF.

The chain carries TRBV6-2 or TRBV6-3 and TRBJ1-4; D ambiguous. This CDR3 is built from 14 residues. Trimming left V 2 bases short and J 4 bases short, with 8 bases between. CDR1 is MNHEY, CDR2 SVGEGT, per germline. CDR3 sequence: CASSYNRDNEKLFF. In nucleotides, the CDR3 is TGTGCCAGCAGTTACAACCGGGATAATGAAAAACTGTTTTTT.

Comment on this clone: One end of the junction varies from germline; a read error may be responsible. This chain links TRBV7-7 with TRBJ2-5; perhaps TRBD1 as D (5 bases). Germline V gene lookup returns CDR1 SSHAT and CDR2 FNYEAQ (reference sequence). CDR3 length: 14 amino acids. In nucleotides, the CDR3 is TGTGCTAGCAGCCGTTCAGGGAACCCAGAGACCCAGTACTTC. The encoded protein is CASSRSGNPETQYF.

The CDR3 loop reads CASSFGTGGSGANVLTF. CDR3 nucleotide sequence: TGTGCCAGCAGCTTCGGGACAGGGGGCTCTGGGGCCAACGTCCTGACTTTC. The chain is built from TRBV7-9 and TRBJ2-6; 11 positions agree with TRBD1. This CDR3 is 17 amino acids long. The V gene end was trimmed by 3 bases and the J gene end by 0 bases; junction bases not matched to a gene: 1. The germline CDR1 and CDR2 sequences are SEHNR and FQNEAQ (reference sequence).

The rearrangement joins TRBV4-2 to TRBJ1-2; D possibly corresponds to TRBD1 (6 bases). Trimming shortened V by 4 bases and J by 5 bases, and 11 bases separated the two germline ends. Per germline, CDR1 LGHNA and CDR2 YNFKEQ. This CDR3 region has 13 residues. CDR3 bases: TGTGCCAGCAGCCCCGGACAGTTATATGGCTACACCTTC. As protein: CASSPGQLYGYTF.